This is a list of T cell receptor beta chains from one sample in a study of regulatory T cells in long-lasting Graves disease. A single record per CDR3 protein comes from TCRdb applying MiXCR to the multiplex PCR reads. The profile covers 300,000 to 400,000 distinct CDR3 sequences, with around 16% appearing a single time and 22% taken by the ten largest. The sample here was peripheral blood mononuclear cells (PBMCs), taken at new diagnosis, from a patient treated with antithyroid drugs. These receptors were taken from a female donor with Graves disease. Both conserved end residues are part of each CDR3. The D gene is left open where the match is weak. The size field is filled for only some rows; it gives once, few, many or a size class.

d_gene: -; j_gene: TRBJ2-7; v_gene: TRBV7-2; abundance: many; CDR3nt: TGTGCCAGCAGCTTAAACTATTACTACGAGCAGTACTTC; CDR3aa: CASSLNYYYEQYF
d_gene: -; j_gene: TRBJ1-1; v_gene: TRBV2; abundance: many; CDR3nt: TGTGCCAGCATTGGCACTGAAGCTTTCTTT; CDR3aa: CASIGTEAFF
d_gene: -; j_gene: TRBJ1-3; v_gene: TRBV6-5; abundance: many; CDR3nt: TGTGCCAGCAGTTACTCGAGGGTTAGGGGAAACACCATATATTTT; CDR3aa: CASSYSRVRGNTIYF
d_gene: TRBD2; j_gene: TRBJ2-1; v_gene: TRBV19; abundance: -; CDR3nt: TGTGCCAGTAGTGTCACCGGGACTAGGGCTTCCAATGAGCAGTTCTTC; CDR3aa: CASSVTGTRASNEQFF
d_gene: -; j_gene: TRBJ2-7; v_gene: TRBV4-1; abundance: many; CDR3nt: TGCGCCAGCAGCCAAGATATGGACGAACCCTACGAGCAGTACTTC; CDR3aa: CASSQDMDEPYEQYF
d_gene: -; j_gene: TRBJ2-2; v_gene: TRBV3-1; abundance: many; CDR3nt: TGTGCCAGCAGCCACTGGAGTGGGGAGCTGTTTTTT; CDR3aa: CASSHWSGELFF
d_gene: -; j_gene: TRBJ2-1; v_gene: TRBV20-1; abundance: -; CDR3nt: TGCAGTGCTTTCCGGGACCCCTCCTACAATGAGCAGTTCTTC; CDR3aa: CSAFRDPSYNEQFF
d_gene: -; j_gene: TRBJ2-7; v_gene: TRBV9; abundance: many; CDR3nt: TGTGCCAGCAGCTCTCGGATGGACCTCCCCTACGAGCAGTACTTC; CDR3aa: CASSSRMDLPYEQYF
d_gene: TRBD1; j_gene: TRBJ2-3; v_gene: TRBV7-9; abundance: many; CDR3nt: TGTGCCAGCAGCCATTGGGACAGGGGAGATACGCAGTATTTT; CDR3aa: CASSHWDRGDTQYF
d_gene: -; j_gene: TRBJ1-2; v_gene: TRBV29-1; abundance: many; CDR3nt: TGCAGCGTTGAAGGGGGGGTCGATGGCTACACCTTC; CDR3aa: CSVEGGVDGYTF
d_gene: -; j_gene: TRBJ1-5; v_gene: TRBV12-3/TRBV12-4; abundance: many; CDR3nt: TGTGCCGGGGGGGAGGGGGGTCAGCCCCAGCATTTT; CDR3aa: CAGGEGGQPQHF